The next 3 T cell receptor beta chains were all read from a single sample in a study of T cell responses to AZD1222 COVID-19 vaccine. Generated by immunoSEQ multiplex PCR, the TCRdb table keeps only in-frame clones and is missing some. Found here are 90,000 to 95,000 clones, 70% to 90% of them singletons; the top ten hold less than 20%. The starting material was peripheral blood, obtained on day 0 of AZD1222 vaccination. These receptors all stem from an adult in good health.

This clone was seen only once. The chain employs TRBV24-1 and TRBJ1-2; D unresolved. Trimming pared 0 bases from V and 6 bases from J, leaving 4 bases between. Germline assignment: CDR1 KGHDR and CDR2 SFDVKD. The CDR3 extends over 12 amino acids. The CDR3 loop is CATSDLVDGYTF. The CDR3 DNA follows: TGTGCCACCAGTGATTTGGTGGATGGCTACACCTTC.

The V call is TRBV2, the J call TRBJ2-5; D not resolved. Trimming took off 2 bases at V and 5 bases at J, with 12 bases between the two ends. Per germline, CDR1 SNHLY and CDR2 FYNNEI. The CDR3 totals 14 residues. CDR3 in amino acids: CASSERVGYETQYF. The CDR3 coding sequence is TGTGCCAGCAGTGAAAGAGTAGGGTACGAGACCCAGTACTTC.

CDR3 nucleotide sequence: TGTGCCAGCAGTTTTTACCCTTCAGATGAGCAGTTCTTC. Translating it yields CASSFYPSDEQFF. The rearrangement links TRBV27 to TRBJ2-1; no reliable D call. V was pared by 3 bases and J by 8 bases, with 11 bases between. The CDR3 consists of 13 residues. The V gene's germline CDR1 is MNHEY and CDR2 SMNVEV (reference sequence).